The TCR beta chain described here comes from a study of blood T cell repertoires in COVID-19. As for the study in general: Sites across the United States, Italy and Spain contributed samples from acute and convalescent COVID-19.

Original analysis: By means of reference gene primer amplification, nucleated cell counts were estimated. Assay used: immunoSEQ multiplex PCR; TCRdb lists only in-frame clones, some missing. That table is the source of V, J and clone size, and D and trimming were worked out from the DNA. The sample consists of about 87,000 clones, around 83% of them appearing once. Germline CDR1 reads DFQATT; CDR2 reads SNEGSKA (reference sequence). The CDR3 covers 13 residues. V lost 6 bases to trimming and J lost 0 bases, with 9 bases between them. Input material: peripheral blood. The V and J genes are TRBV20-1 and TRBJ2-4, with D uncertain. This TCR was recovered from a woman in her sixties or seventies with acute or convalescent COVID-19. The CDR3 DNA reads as TGCAGTGCCAGTACGGTAGCCAAAAACATTCAGTACTTC. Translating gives CSASTVAKNIQYF.